These 13 T cell receptor beta chains were all obtained from the same sample, sequenced in a study of T cell responses to AZD1222 COVID-19 vaccine. Assay: immunoSEQ multiplex PCR; the TCRdb copy retains only in-frame clones and omits some. The sample lists about 170,000 clones; approximately 90% were seen once. The source material was peripheral blood, sampled on day 0 of AZD1222 vaccination. The receptors originated from an adult in good health.

The J gene is TRBJ1-3, the V gene TRBV18; 7 bases are a match to TRBD1. V dropped 0 bases and J dropped 4; count of bases not matched to a gene: 6. This CDR3 is 16 amino acids long. Germline values: CDR1 KGHSH, CDR2 LQKENI. The DNA of the CDR3 is TGTGCCAGCTCACCACCCACAGGGGCTGGAGGAAACACCATATATTTT. Its protein product is CASSPPTGAGGNTIYF.

The chain carries TRBV15 and TRBJ1-1; TRBD1 matches 8 bases. The V and J ends lost 1 base and 6 bases, in that order; junction bases with no gene match: 1. Germline lookup yields CDR1 LNHNV and CDR2 YYDKDF (reference sequence). This CDR3 contains 13 residues. This CDR3 reads CATSRGDRPEAFF. CDR3 coding DNA: TGTGCCACCAGCAGAGGGGACAGGCCTGAAGCTTTCTTT. Full variable domain (rest looked up from reference TRBV15 and TRBJ1-1): DAMVIQNPRYQVTQFGKPVTLSCSQTLNHNVMYWYQQKSSQAPKLLFHYYDKDFNNEADTPDNFQSRRPNTSFCFLDIRSPGLGDTAMYLCATSRGDRPEAFFGQGTRLTVV.

This rearrangement joins TRBV4-1 to TRBJ2-2, with D unresolved. Germline lookup yields CDR1 MGHRA and CDR2 YSYEKL. The CDR3 totals 14 residues. The V end lost 4 bases, the J end lost 6 bases, and 12 bases lay between the germline ends. CDR3: CASSPVVGPGELFF. CDR3 coding DNA: TGCGCCAGCAGCCCCGTTGTAGGGCCCGGGGAGCTGTTTTTT.

The gene calls are TRBV30 and TRBJ1-5, with 8 bases lining up with TRBD1. The trim removed 1 base at V and 5 bases at J, leaving 4 bases unmatched. This CDR3 region has 14 residues. Germline V lookup: CDR1 GTSNPN, CDR2 SVGIG (reference sequence). The CDR3 region is CAWSADRGHQPQHF. CDR3 DNA: TGTGCCTGGAGTGCTGACAGGGGCCATCAGCCCCAGCATTTT.

This sequence joins TRBV27 and TRBJ2-7; TRBD2 aligns across 11 bases. V was pared by 6 bases and J by 5 bases, with 6 bases of the junction left unmatched. Germline V lookup: CDR1 MNHEY, CDR2 SMNVEV (reference sequence). The CDR3 is 14 amino acids. The CDR3 loop reads CASRRLAGSHEQYF. CDR3 nucleotides: TGTGCCAGCAGGAGACTAGCGGGGTCGCACGAGCAGTACTTC.

The CDR3 coding sequence is TGTGCCAGCAGCGGGATCGGACAGGCTAACTATGGCTACACCTTC. Translated, it gives CASSGIGQANYGYTF. J is TRBJ1-2 and V is TRBV7-8; TRBD1 agrees at 7 bases. J lost 0 bases, V lost 5 bases, and 6 bases had no gene match. The CDR3 is 15 amino acids. The germline V gene encodes CDR1 SGHVS and CDR2 FQNEAQ. The variable domain in full, completed from reference TRBV7-8 and TRBJ1-2, reads GAGVSQSPRYKVAKRGQDVALRCDPISGHVSLFWYQQALGQGPEFLTYFQNEAQLDKSGLPSDRFFAERPEGSVSTLKIQRTQQEDSAVYLCASSGIGQANYGYTFGSGTRLTVV.

The V and J genes are TRBV7-2 and TRBJ1-3, with no clear D. This CDR3 comprises 16 residues. The V gene's germline CDR1 is SGHTA and CDR2 FQGNSA. V was trimmed by 5 bases and J by 3 bases, leaving 17 bases between them. The CDR3 loop reads CASSPLLQAYGNTIYF. The CDR3 DNA reads as TGTGCCAGCAGCCCTCTGTTGCAGGCGTATGGAAACACCATATATTTT.

The chain uses TRBV6-6 and TRBJ2-1, with 7 bases fitting TRBD1. The CDR3 loop spans 15 amino acids. After removal of 6 bases from V and 5 bases from J, the junction contained 10 bases not matched to a gene. Germline assignment: CDR1 MNHNY and CDR2 SVGAGI (reference sequence). CDR3 sequence reads: CASRGGHNQNNEQFF. The CDR3 DNA follows: TGTGCCAGCAGAGGGGGCCACAATCAAAACAATGAGCAGTTCTTC.

This clone was found once. The rearrangement uses TRBV14 and TRBJ2-1, with TRBD1 matching 7 bases. V trimming: 0 bases; J trimming: 4 bases; junction bases outside the gene matches: 6. Germline values: CDR1 SGHDN, CDR2 FVKESK. The CDR3 contains 16 residues. The CDR3 DNA sequence: TGTGCCAGCAGCCAAGAGGGCAGGGGGAGATACAATGAGCAGTTCTTC. It is translated as CASSQEGRGRYNEQFF.

This chain uses TRBV11-2 with TRBJ1-1; no definite D call. The length of the CDR3 is 13 residues. Germline CDR1 reads SGHAT; CDR2 reads FQNNGV. Trimming took 5 bases from V and 0 from J, leaving 7 bases between them. CDR3 nucleotides: TGTGCCAGCAGCCCGGGCCTGAACACTGAAGCTTTCTTT. Protein sequence: CASSPGLNTEAFF.

The chain has TRBV2 and TRBJ1-2; D gene ambiguous. The CDR3 consists of 15 residues. Germline CDR1 SNHLY, CDR2 FYNNEI. Trimming cost V 4 bases and J 0 bases, with 12 bases left between them. CDR3 sequence: CASSVEQSANYGYTF. CDR3 nucleotides: TGTGCCAGCAGTGTGGAGCAGTCAGCTAACTATGGCTACACCTTC.

The chain has TRBV2 and TRBJ2-7, with TRBD2 matching over 11 bases. V lost 9 bases to trimming and J lost 1 base; unmatched junction nucleotides: 2. This CDR3 comprises 13 residues. CDR1 SNHLY and CDR2 FYNNEI come from the germline V gene. This CDR3 is CASRLAGSYEQYF. CDR3 coding DNA: TGTGCCAGTAGACTAGCGGGGTCCTACGAGCAGTACTTC.

V usage is TRBV6-2 or TRBV6-3 and J usage is TRBJ1-2, with 8 bases fitting TRBD1. V was clipped by 5 bases and J by 4 bases; unmatched bases: 9. This CDR3 is built from 15 residues. From germline, CDR1 is MNHEY and CDR2 SVGEGT. The CDR3 region has the DNA TGTGCCAGCAGTGACCGGACAGGGCAATTCTATGGCTACACCTTC. It codes for CASSDRTGQFYGYTF.